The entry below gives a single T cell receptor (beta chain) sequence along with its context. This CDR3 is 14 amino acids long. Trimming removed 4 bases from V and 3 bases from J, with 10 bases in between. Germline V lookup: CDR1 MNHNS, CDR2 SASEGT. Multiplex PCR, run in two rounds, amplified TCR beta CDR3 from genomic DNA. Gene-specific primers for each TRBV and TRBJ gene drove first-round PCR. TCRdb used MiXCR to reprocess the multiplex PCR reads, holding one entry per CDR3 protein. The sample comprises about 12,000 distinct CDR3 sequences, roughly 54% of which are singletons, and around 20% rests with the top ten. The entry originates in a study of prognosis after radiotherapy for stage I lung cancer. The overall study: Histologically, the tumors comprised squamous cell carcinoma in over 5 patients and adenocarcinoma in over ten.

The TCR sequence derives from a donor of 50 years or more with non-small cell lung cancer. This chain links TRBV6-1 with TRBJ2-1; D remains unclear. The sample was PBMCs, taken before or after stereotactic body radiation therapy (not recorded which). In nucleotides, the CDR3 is TGTGCCAGCAGTGTACACGGTGGCTACAATGAGCAGTTCTTC. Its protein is CASSVHGGYNEQFF.